This section outlines one TCR beta chain sequence together with its context. What it recognizes is unknown. The data were produced by immunoSEQ multiplex PCR, yet TCRdb's version contains in-frame clones alone and is incomplete. The sample carries millions of clones, roughly nine tenths recorded once. The ends lost 2 bases at V and 6 bases at J; junction bases unmatched: 6. The germline V gene has CDR1 SGHVS and CDR2 FQNEAQ. CDR3 size: 14 residues. This entry is derived from a study of shared clonotypes between healthy human individuals. General study points: Four donors held roughly 5% of naive CD4 clonotypes in common. Across subsets, estimated richness was generally greater for naive than for memory populations.

This clonotype originated in a man between 18 and 35 years old in good health. The sequenced sample was naive CD4+ T cells sorted from blood. The subset was: CD45RA+ positively selected. The V call is TRBV7-8, the J call TRBJ2-7, with 8 bases fitting TRBD1. In nucleotides, the CDR3 is TGTGCCAGCAGCTTACCGGACAGGGTGACCGAGCAGTACTTC. This sequence encodes CASSLPDRVTEQYF.